Listed below are T cell receptor beta chains from one sample, sequenced in a study of OX40 agonist ivuxolimab in advanced cancers. Libraries were prepared by immunoSEQ multiplex PCR; TCRdb keeps only in-frame clonotypes and omits some of them. The table shows about 97,000 clones, with approximately 87% occurring only once. Sequences were derived from CD4+ or CD8+ T cells sorted from blood, sampled in a trial of the OX40 agonist ivuxolimab. Source of these receptors: an adult with an advanced solid tumor such as melanoma, head and neck, liver or kidney cancer. Each CDR3 is given with its conserved first and last residue. Fields, in order: clone size, J gene, V gene, D gene, CDR3 protein, CDR3 DNA. A D gene is named only where the DNA matches it firmly. The size of a clone is reported for some rows only, either as once, few or many, or as a class for expanded clones.

size: .
J: TRBJ1-1
V: TRBV11-3
D: .
CDR3: CASSPRPNTEAFF
DNA: TGTGCCAGCAGCCCCCGACCGAACACTGAAGCTTTCTTT

size: .
J: TRBJ2-1
V: TRBV4-1
D: TRBD2
CDR3: CASSQLDPSGAQSSYNEQFF
DNA: TGCGCCAGCAGCCAACTTGACCCTAGCGGGGCCCAAAGCTCCTACAATGAGCAGTTCTTC

size: once
J: TRBJ1-1
V: TRBV10-3
D: TRBD1
CDR3: CAITPDRGAEAFF
DNA: TGTGCCATCACCCCGGACAGGGGGGCTGAAGCTTTCTTT

size: .
J: TRBJ1-2
V: TRBV7-3
D: .
CDR3: CASSPGGNNYGYTF
DNA: TGTGCCAGCAGCCCCGGAGGGAATAACTATGGCTACACCTTC

size: .
J: TRBJ2-1
V: TRBV19
D: TRBD1
CDR3: CASSTQGVEQFF
DNA: TGTGCCAGTAGTACCCAGGGGGTTGAGCAGTTCTTC

size: .
J: TRBJ2-1
V: TRBV7-2
D: .
CDR3: CASSLGGRNRLPRYNEQFF
DNA: TGTGCCAGCAGCTTAGGAGGGAGAAACCGCTTACCCCGGTACAATGAGCAGTTCTTC

size: once
J: TRBJ2-2
V: TRBV29-1
D: .
CDR3: CSVGGNTGELFF
DNA: TGCAGCGTTGGGGGGAACACCGGGGAGCTGTTTTTT

size: .
J: TRBJ1-2
V: TRBV30
D: .
CDR3: CAYRERDGYTF
DNA: TGTGCCTACAGGGAGCGGGATGGCTACACCTTC

size: .
J: TRBJ2-1
V: TRBV7-6
D: .
CDR3: CASSLDPRGVNEQFF
DNA: TGTGCCAGCAGCTTAGATCCCAGGGGTGTAAATGAGCAGTTCTTC

size: .
J: TRBJ1-1
V: TRBV4-1
D: .
CDR3: CASSQAGQGSNTEAFF
DNA: TGCGCCAGCAGCCAAGCCGGTCAGGGATCGAACACTGAAGCTTTCTTT

size: .
J: TRBJ2-7
V: TRBV4-1
D: TRBD1
CDR3: CASSQGRQGYEQYF
DNA: TGCGCCAGCAGCCAAGGTAGACAGGGCTACGAGCAGTACTTC

size: .
J: TRBJ2-7
V: TRBV6-5
D: TRBD2
CDR3: CASSLSGGAGYEQYF
DNA: TGTGCCAGCAGTTTGAGCGGGGGGGCAGGTTACGAGCAGTACTTC

size: .
J: TRBJ2-1
V: TRBV5-1
D: TRBD1
CDR3: CASSLSQGVSNEQFF
DNA: TGCGCCAGCAGCCTATCGCAGGGGGTAAGCAATGAGCAGTTCTTC

size: .
J: TRBJ2-7
V: TRBV19
D: TRBD2
CDR3: CASSMGLAGETYEQYF
DNA: TGTGCCAGTAGTATGGGATTGGCGGGAGAGACCTACGAGCAGTACTTC

size: .
J: TRBJ1-3
V: TRBV12-5
D: .
CDR3: CASGFEREIAGNTIYF
DNA: TGTGCTAGTGGGTTTGAGAGGGAAATAGCTGGAAACACCATATATTTT

size: .
J: TRBJ1-1
V: TRBV2
D: .
CDR3: CASSVEGTTEAFF
DNA: TGTGCCAGCAGTGTTGAGGGGACGACTGAAGCTTTCTTT

size: .
J: TRBJ1-5
V: TRBV19
D: .
CDR3: CASSIRSALGNQPQHF
DNA: TGTGCCAGTAGTATACGTTCCGCTCTGGGCAATCAGCCCCAGCATTTT

size: .
J: TRBJ1-5
V: TRBV19
D: .
CDR3: CASSLASTGKGDQPQHF
DNA: TGTGCCAGTAGTCTCGCCTCCACAGGGAAGGGAGATCAGCCCCAGCATTTT

size: .
J: TRBJ2-6
V: TRBV15
D: .
CDR3: CATSRGLSGANVLTF
DNA: TGTGCCACCAGCAGGGGGCTTTCTGGGGCCAACGTCCTGACTTTC

size: .
J: TRBJ2-2
V: TRBV11-2
D: .
CDR3: CASALGVGWNTGELFF
DNA: TGTGCCAGCGCCCTGGGGGTGGGTTGGAACACCGGGGAGCTGTTTTTT

size: .
J: TRBJ2-7
V: TRBV5-4
D: .
CDR3: CASSQPSDSTYEQYF
DNA: TGTGCCAGCAGCCAGCCTAGCGACAGTACCTACGAGCAGTACTTC

size: once
J: TRBJ2-1
V: TRBV5-1
D: TRBD1
CDR3: CASSQGVSYNEQFF
DNA: TGCGCCAGCTCACAGGGGGTTTCCTACAATGAGCAGTTCTTC

size: .
J: TRBJ1-4
V: TRBV5-6
D: .
CDR3: CASSLSRTTAEKLFF
DNA: TGTGCCAGCAGCTTGAGCAGGACGACGGCGGAAAAACTGTTTTTT

size: .
J: TRBJ2-3
V: TRBV7-3
D: TRBD2
CDR3: CASSLNPGGSTDTQYF
DNA: TGTGCCAGCAGTTTAAATCCCGGGGGGAGCACAGATACGCAGTATTTT

size: .
J: TRBJ1-2
V: TRBV30
D: .
CDR3: CAWSLPPFRGYTF
DNA: TGTGCCTGGAGTCTCCCGCCTTTCCGTGGCTACACCTTC

size: .
J: TRBJ2-5
V: TRBV12-5
D: TRBD2
CDR3: CASGLVQGRGSGGTQYF
DNA: TGTGCTAGTGGTTTGGTCCAAGGGCGGGGGTCAGGTGGGACCCAGTACTTC

size: .
J: TRBJ2-6
V: TRBV7-3
D: .
CDR3: CASSLQPRTGANVLTF
DNA: TGTGCCAGCAGCTTACAACCGAGAACTGGGGCCAACGTCCTGACTTTC

size: once
J: TRBJ1-2
V: TRBV27
D: .
CDR3: CASSLGHGSYGYTF
DNA: TGTGCCAGCAGTTTAGGTCACGGATCCTATGGCTACACCTTC

size: .
J: TRBJ2-7
V: TRBV5-8
D: TRBD1
CDR3: CASSFPGQGGEQYF
DNA: TGTGCCAGCAGCTTTCCGGGACAGGGTGGCGAGCAGTACTTC

size: .
J: TRBJ2-7
V: TRBV11-2
D: .
CDR3: CASSLPYEQYF
DNA: TGTGCCAGCAGCTTACCCTACGAGCAGTACTTC

size: large
J: TRBJ1-1
V: TRBV5-5
D: .
CDR3: CASSLWGEAFF
DNA: TGTGCCAGCAGCTTATGGGGTGAAGCTTTCTTT

size: .
J: TRBJ2-3
V: TRBV9
D: .
CDR3: CASSALAVPTDTQYF
DNA: TGTGCCAGCAGCGCCTTAGCGGTACCCACAGATACGCAGTATTTT

size: .
J: TRBJ2-7
V: TRBV5-6
D: .
CDR3: CASSSAGVTDF
DNA: TGTGCCAGCAGCTCCGCCGGTGTGACGGACTTC

size: .
J: TRBJ2-3
V: TRBV4-1
D: TRBD1
CDR3: CASSQGQGRDTQYF
DNA: TGCGCCAGCAGCCAGGGACAGGGCAGAGATACGCAGTATTTT

size: .
J: TRBJ2-3
V: TRBV19
D: .
CDR3: CASSKRRGNSDTQYF
DNA: TGTGCCAGTAGTAAGAGGCGGGGTAATTCAGATACGCAGTATTTT

size: .
J: TRBJ2-1
V: TRBV14
D: .
CDR3: CASSPSSPYNEQFF
DNA: TGTGCCAGCAGCCCAAGTAGTCCCTACAATGAGCAGTTCTTC

size: .
J: TRBJ1-5
V: TRBV7-3
D: .
CDR3: CASSLNSPHSNQPQHF
DNA: TGTGCCAGCAGCTTAAATTCCCCACATAGCAATCAGCCCCAGCATTTT